Listed below are T cell receptor beta chains from one sample, sequenced in a study of shared clonotypes between healthy human individuals. Sequencing used immunoSEQ multiplex PCR; TCRdb keeps in-frame clones, though not all of them. This sample has some 1.1 million clones; around three quarters occur once, and the top ten carry roughly 0.83%. The sample consisted of memory CD4+ T cells from PBMCs. Receptors originate from a man between 18 and 29 years old in good health. Some clones in this sample may be carry-over from other donors' samples. The CDR3 runs from the conserved cysteine through the conserved F or W. D genes are given only for firm matches.

>TRBJ2-7|16|NA|TRBV5-1
CASSLGVTVSSYEQYF
>TRBJ2-1|14|NA|TRBV5-1
CASSQTTAYNEQFF
>TRBJ1-4|14|NA|TRBV5-1
CASSSTATNEKLFF
>TRBJ1-5|16|NA|TRBV27
CASSLRGDSGNQPQHF
>TRBJ1-2|15|TRBD1|TRBV5-4
CASSLPGTGKKAYTF
>TRBJ2-7|16|NA|TRBV7-2
CASSSTRTWSSYEQYF
>TRBJ1-5|14|NA|TRBV19
CASSKEGSNQPQHF
>TRBJ1-1|17|NA|TRBV28
CASPPDPGRVMNTEAFF
>TRBJ2-3|11|NA|TRBV2
CASRAEDTQYF
>TRBJ2-7|13|TRBD1|TRBV2
CASSRDRVYEQYF
>TRBJ1-3|13|NA|TRBV19
CASSIDEERPIYF
>TRBJ1-2|12|TRBD1|TRBV2
CASSADRDGYTF
>TRBJ2-7|13|NA|TRBV11-2
CASSRGHLDEQYF
>TRBJ2-7|13|NA|TRBV6-4
CASSDGVGYEQYF
>TRBJ1-1|13|NA|TRBV7-9
CASSLEQTARTFF
>TRBJ1-2|16|TRBD1|TRBV11-2
CASSPSGDRGSYGYTF
>TRBJ1-1|14|NA|TRBV5-1
CASSLESMNTEAFF
>TRBJ2-7|15|TRBD1|TRBV28
CATRELGTGVYEQYF
>TRBJ2-7|15|TRBD2|TRBV6-6
CASSYVLAGSYEQYF
>TRBJ2-7|14|NA|TRBV11-2
CASSFWTDSYEQYF
>TRBJ2-2|15|TRBD1|TRBV30
CAWSNQGARTGELFF
>TRBJ2-5|11|NA|TRBV5-1
CASSLKETQYF
>TRBJ2-1|15|TRBD2|TRBV7-2
CASSLLAGGYNEQFF
>TRBJ1-1|13|NA|TRBV18
CASSPQYNAEAFF
>TRBJ1-1|14|NA|TRBV19
CASSIEGTITEAFF
>TRBJ2-7|17|TRBD2|TRBV30
CAAAGLAGGRGIYEQYF
>TRBJ1-6|13|NA|TRBV29-1
CSVSLLTPSPLHF
>TRBJ1-3|16|NA|TRBV4-1
CASSQYHRVSGNTIYF
>TRBJ1-3|18|NA|TRBV21-1
CASSKVGSSASSGNTIYF
>TRBJ2-1|15|TRBD1|TRBV18
CASSLWTGRDNEQFF
>TRBJ1-6|14|NA|TRBV5-4
CASSLGSPGKPLHF
>TRBJ2-7|13|TRBD1|TRBV5-4
CASSFDREGEQYF
>TRBJ1-4|15|NA|TRBV4-3
CASSQMTGGGEKLFF
>TRBJ2-7|15|NA|TRBV7-2
CASSPDWARNYEQYF
>TRBJ2-2|17|NA|TRBV7-3
CASSPQPAGRVTGELFF
>TRBJ2-1|14|NA|TRBV6-4
CASSDEAGHNEQFF
>TRBJ2-1|15|NA|TRBV7-3
CASSPWERPGNEQFF
>TRBJ1-2|13|NA|TRBV5-1
CASSLGQLNGYTF
>TRBJ1-2|12|TRBD1|TRBV6-5
CASRGQGGGYTF
>TRBJ1-5|15|NA|TRBV27
CASSRSWATDQPQHF
>TRBJ1-3|12|NA|TRBV7-9
CASSLSGYTIYF
>TRBJ2-2|14|NA|TRBV29-1
CSVARSQDTGELFF
>TRBJ2-3|14|NA|TRBV7-3
CASSLRASSDTQYF
>TRBJ2-4|15|NA|TRBV27
CASSPTSIAKNIQYF
>TRBJ2-7|16|TRBD1|TRBV19
CASSIDLGQGSGEQYF
>TRBJ1-1|14|NA|TRBV2
CASIKTGTNTEAFF
>TRBJ2-7|15|NA|TRBV6-5
CASSYYPTGSYEQYF
>TRBJ2-3|15|NA|TRBV7-6
CASRGNLSGPDTQYF